The entry below describes one T cell receptor (beta chain). Template for every sorted-subset replicate PCR totaled approximately 0.2 ug DNA, about 30,000 T cell genomes. The protocol was immunoSEQ multiplex PCR, while the TCRdb copy is restricted to in-frame clones and leaves out a portion. This table holds 2 million to 3 million clones, approximately 92% found once. The data are from a study of shared clonotypes between healthy human individuals. After removal of 5 bases from V and 4 bases from J, the junction contained 9 bases not matched to a gene. The CDR3 length is 16 residues. Germline V gene lookup returns CDR1 SGHTA and CDR2 FQGTGA.

This chain uses TRBV7-3 with TRBJ2-1, with TRBD2 matching over 9 bases. The TCR originated in a man aged 18 to 29 in good health. The sequenced sample consisted of naive CD4+ T cells sorted from blood. The subset denotes: CD45RA+ positively selected. Here the CDR3 DNA reads TGTGCCAGCAGCCCCTTCTCGACTAGCGGTTACAATGAGCAGTTCTTC. Protein product: CASSPFSTSGYNEQFF.